Following are 18 T cell receptor beta chains from one sample sequenced in a study of T cell changes during pregnancy in multiple sclerosis. The data were produced by immunoSEQ multiplex PCR, yet TCRdb's version contains in-frame clones alone and is incomplete. The data hold approximately 44,000 clones, with over 85% observed a single time. The sequences come from CD4+ T cells from peripheral blood mononuclear cells, collected in the first trimester of pregnancy. The receptors come from a female donor with multiple sclerosis, enrolled in a pregnancy study.

This rearrangement joins TRBV28 to TRBJ1-4; 9 nucleotides align to TRBD1. The germline V gene encodes CDR1 MDHEN and CDR2 SYDVKM. V shed 4 bases and J 11 bases; nucleotides not matched to a gene: 17. The CDR3 is made up of 17 amino acids. This CDR3 reads CASSSPGVGQGTGKLFF. The CDR3 DNA follows: TGTGCCAGCAGTTCTCCAGGTGTAGGACAGGGGACGGGGAAACTGTTTTTT. Variable domain in full (rest from reference TRBV28 and TRBJ1-4): DVKVTQSSRYLVKRTGEKVFLECVQDMDHENMFWYRQDPGLGLRLIYFSYDVKMKEKGDIPEGYSVSREKKERFSLILESASTNQTSMYLCASSSPGVGQGTGKLFFGSGTQLSVL.

The rearrangement joins TRBV5-1 to TRBJ2-5; 11 nucleotides agree with TRBD2. The CDR3 covers 16 residues. The ends lost 3 bases at V and 5 bases at J; junction bases unmatched: 9. The germline CDR1 and CDR2 sequences are SGHRS and YFSETQ. The CDR3 is CASSWLTSGRTETQYF. DNA for the CDR3: TGCGCCAGCAGCTGGCTCACTAGCGGGAGAACGGAGACCCAGTACTTC.

This clone is a singleton in its sample. The J gene is TRBJ1-1, the V gene TRBV28; 8 nucleotides agree with TRBD1. CDR1 and CDR2 from the germline V gene are MDHEN and SYDVKM. CDR3 length: 12 amino acids. The V segment lost 5 bases and the J segment 7 bases; nucleotides outside the gene matches: 3. The CDR3 DNA sequence: TGTGCCAGCAGTACTGGACAGGGTGAAGCTTTCTTT. Amino acid sequence: CASSTGQGEAFF.

This chain uses TRBV5-6 with TRBJ2-1; 10 nucleotides line up with TRBD2. Per germline, CDR1 SGHDT and CDR2 YYEEEE. The CDR3 runs 16 residues. Unmatched junction bases numbered 11, after V lost 3 bases and J lost 8 bases. The CDR3 DNA follows: TGTGCCAGCAGCTGGGAGGCACTAGCGGGAACGGATGAGCAGTTCTTC. It translates to CASSWEALAGTDEQFF.

As to this clone: A junction end diverges from the germline sequence, so it may reflect a read error. The rearrangement links TRBV7-9 to TRBJ2-5; 7 bases line up with TRBD2. Germline CDR1 and CDR2: SEHNR and FQNEAQ (reference sequence). The CDR3 spans 15 residues. DNA for the CDR3: TGTGCCAGCAGTTTAGCGGGCCTCCGGGGAGAGACCCAGTACTTC. Encoded protein: CASSLAGLRGETQYF.

This chain links TRBV28 with TRBJ2-1; the D is unclear. Trimming left V 4 bases short and J 6 bases short, with 10 bases between. The CDR3 totals 13 residues. Germline V gene lookup returns CDR1 MDHEN and CDR2 SYDVKM. The CDR3 nucleotides are TGTGCCAGCAGTTCGGGTAACGGCAATGAGCAGTTCTTC. It encodes CASSSGNGNEQFF.

The rearrangement uses TRBV6-1 and TRBJ2-3; 12 bases agree with TRBD2. The CDR3 spans 17 residues. J lost 4 bases, V lost 4 bases, and 9 bases had no gene match. Germline assignment: CDR1 MNHNS and CDR2 SASEGT. The CDR3 is CASSALAGGQWADTQYF. CDR3 DNA: TGTGCCAGCAGTGCCCTAGCGGGAGGGCAATGGGCAGATACGCAGTATTTT.

V and J are TRBV29-1 and TRBJ2-4; tentative D call: TRBD2 (7 bases). CDR1 and CDR2 from the germline V gene are SQVTM and ANQGSEA. The V end was cut by 3 bases, the J end by 8 bases, with 20 bases between. This CDR3 has 15 amino acids. CDR3 in DNA: TGCAGCGTTGATGCCGGGGGTCGGGGGGCGGACATTCAGTACTTC. As protein: CSVDAGGRGADIQYF.

CDR3 nucleotide sequence: TGTGCCAGCAGTGAGAGCCGGTCTAGCACAGATACGCAGTATTTT. It yields the protein CASSESRSSTDTQYF. This chain links TRBV6-4 with TRBJ2-3; D gene uncertain. The CDR3 consists of 15 residues. Germline CDR1 and CDR2: MRHNA and SNTAGT. The V gene lost 3 bases and the J gene lost 0 bases, with 10 bases spanning the gap.

This chain uses TRBV2 with TRBJ1-4; TRBD1 agrees at 10 bases. CDR1 is SNHLY, CDR2 FYNNEI, per germline. J lost 11 bases, V lost 4 bases, and 4 bases had no gene match. The CDR3 totals 13 residues. In nucleotides, the CDR3 is TGTGCCAGCAGTGGACAGGGGGCGGGTAAACTGTTTTTT. Protein: CASSGQGAGKLFF. The full variable domain, in which reference TRBV2 and TRBJ1-4 provide the parts outside the CDR3, is EPEVTQTPSHQVTQMGQEVILRCVPISNHLYFYWYRQILGQKVEFLVSFYNNEISEKSEIFDDQFSVERPDGSNFTLKIRSTKLEDSAMYFCASSGQGAGKLFFGSGTQLSVL.

The genes are TRBV4-1 and TRBJ2-7; 9 bases fit TRBD2. V lost 5 bases to trimming and J lost 3 bases; unmatched junction nucleotides: 8. In germline, CDR1 is MGHRA, CDR2 YSYEKL. The CDR3 has 15 residues. The DNA for the CDR3 is TGCGCCAGCAGCGCCGGGCGGGGGGGGGTCTACGAGCAGTACTTC. Its protein product is CASSAGRGGVYEQYF.

This clone has only one observation. The rearrangement joins TRBV19 to TRBJ1-4, with a weak D call TRBD1 (5 bases). This CDR3 has 17 residues. The germline gives CDR1 LNHDA, CDR2 SQIVND (reference sequence). Deletions cut 7 bases from V and 0 bases from J, with 18 bases between. CDR3 residues: CASIIQDKPSTNEKLFF. The CDR3 region has the DNA TGTGCCAGTATCATCCAGGACAAGCCTTCAACTAATGAAAAACTGTTTTTT.

The V gene is TRBV4-2, the J gene TRBJ2-2, with 8 bases identical to TRBD2. The junction had 11 bases not matched to a gene; V was cut back by 2 bases and J by 0 bases. From germline, CDR1 is LGHNA and CDR2 YNFKEQ. The length of the CDR3 is 19 residues. The chain's CDR3 is CASSQHPGGRSANTGELFF. For the CDR3, the DNA is TGTGCCAGCAGCCAACATCCGGGCGGGAGGAGCGCGAACACCGGGGAGCTGTTTTTT.

The chain carries TRBV7-2 and TRBJ2-2, with 9 bases aligning to TRBD2. This CDR3 is built from 15 residues. Germline V gives CDR1 SGHTA, CDR2 FQGNSA. Losses at the gene ends were 2 bases for V and 7 bases for J; bases not matched to a gene: 5. CDR3 bases: TGTGCCAGCAGCTTACTTACAGCGGGGGGCGGGGAGCTGTTTTTT. Its translation: CASSLLTAGGGELFF.

CDR3 sequence: CASSSRIGMGNEQFF. Written as DNA, the CDR3 is TGTGCCAGCAGCTCCCGGATCGGGATGGGCAATGAGCAGTTCTTC. This sequence joins TRBV5-4 and TRBJ2-1; tentative D call: TRBD2 (5 bases). This CDR3 is built from 15 residues. Trimming shortened V by 3 bases and J by 6 bases, and 16 bases separated the two germline ends. Germline lookup yields CDR1 SGHNT and CDR2 YYREEE (reference sequence). The variable domain in full, with the rest retrieved from reference TRBV5-4 and TRBJ2-1, is ETGVTQSPTHLIKTRGQQVTLRCSSQSGHNTVSWYQQALGQGPQFIFQYYREEENGRGNFPPRFSGLQFPNYSSELNVNALELDDSALYLCASSSRIGMGNEQFFGPGTRLTVL.

The rearrangement joins TRBV6-5 to TRBJ1-3, with D possibly matching TRBD1 (6 bases). CDR3 length equals 15 residues. CDR1 is MNHEY, CDR2 SVGAGI, per germline. The V end was cut by 2 bases, the J end by 1 base, with 9 bases between. The DNA of the CDR3 is TGTGCCAGCAGTTACCTACAGGGATCTGGAAACACCATATATTTT. Residues: CASSYLQGSGNTIYF.

The V gene is TRBV30, the J gene TRBJ1-1; D is possibly TRBD1 (5 bases). The CDR3 has 12 amino acids. Germline V CDR1 and CDR2: GTSNPN, SVGIG (reference sequence). Trimming took off 5 bases at V and 6 bases at J, with 13 bases between the two ends. CDR3 sequence: CAWGGGTAEAFF. The CDR3 DNA reads as TGTGCCTGGGGGGGAGGCACCGCTGAAGCTTTCTTT.

The gene calls are TRBV15 and TRBJ2-1; D possibly corresponds to TRBD2 (6 bases). The ends were cut back, 0 bases at V and 8 bases at J, with 17 bases in the middle. The CDR3 covers 16 residues. In germline, CDR1 is LNHNV, CDR2 YYDKDF (reference sequence). The CDR3 loop is CATSRDRGFNAHEQFF. CDR3 nucleotide sequence: TGTGCCACCAGCAGAGATCGGGGGTTTAATGCGCATGAGCAGTTCTTC.